The sequence of this T cell receptor beta chain was determined in a study of control samples from healthy donors and cancer patients. Looked up from germline, CDR1 is MDHEN and CDR2 is SYDVKM. The CDR3 length is 12 residues. The germline V and J ends were trimmed by 5 bases and 3 bases, with 5 bases remaining between them. Using immunoSEQ multiplex PCR, the repertoire was profiled, and TCRdb retains in-frame clones only, with some absent. Of 150,000 to 200,000 clones in the sample, about 92% were seen once. The sample taken for sequencing was blood. The V gene is TRBV28, the J gene TRBJ2-1; D remains ambiguous. The clonotype comes from a man aged 25 to 40 in good health. Written as DNA, the CDR3 is TGTGCCAGCAGTCTCCTCTACAATGAGCAGTTCTTC. It codes for CASSLLYNEQFF.